A single sample gave rise to the 10 T cell receptor beta chains below, sequenced in a study of blood T cell repertoires in COVID-19. Using immunoSEQ multiplex PCR, the repertoire was profiled, and TCRdb retains in-frame clones only, with some absent. The sample includes approximately 86,000 clones, about 80% of them seen just once. The sample comprised peripheral blood. These receptors were collected from a woman between 65 and 79 years old with acute or convalescent COVID-19.

The gene calls are TRBV29-1 and TRBJ1-1; possible D gene TRBD1, 5 bases. Germline V gene sequence: CDR1 SQVTM, CDR2 ANQGSEA. This CDR3 has 13 residues. Trimming pared 3 bases from V and 4 bases from J, leaving 12 bases between. CDR3 sequence reads: CSVDNGRGTEAFF. CDR3 coding DNA: TGCAGCGTTGATAACGGAAGGGGCACTGAAGCTTTCTTT.

This chain connects TRBV11-1 to TRBJ2-4; 9 nucleotides align to TRBD1. V shed 6 bases and J 6 bases; nucleotides not matched to a gene: 6. The length of the CDR3 is 14 residues. Germline CDR1 SGHAT, CDR2 FQDESV (reference sequence). As DNA, the CDR3 is TGTGCCAGCAGACAACAGGGGGCTGGAAACATTCAGTACTTC. This encodes CASRQQGAGNIQYF.

This rearrangement joins TRBV5-4 to TRBJ2-3; TRBD2 matches 11 bases. The junction had 4 bases not matched to a gene; V was cut back by 0 bases and J by 1 base. Germline V gene sequence: CDR1 SGHNT, CDR2 YYREEE (reference sequence). The CDR3 loop spans 17 amino acids. CDR3 in DNA: TGTGCCAGCAGCTTGGGGGTGACTAGCGGGGGCACAGATACGCAGTATTTT. Residues: CASSLGVTSGGTDTQYF.

This sequence joins TRBV7-2 and TRBJ2-1; tentatively, D is TRBD2 (5 bases). The CDR3 is made up of 15 amino acids. The germline V and J ends were trimmed by 4 bases and 3 bases, with 13 bases remaining between them. CDR1 and CDR2 (germline): SGHTA, FQGNSA. The CDR3 nucleotides read TGTGCCAGCAGCTCCAGCGGTGGGAGCTACAATGAGCAGTTCTTC. Its protein product is CASSSSGGSYNEQFF.

This chain links TRBV18 with TRBJ2-1, with 11 bases that match TRBD2. Germline values: CDR1 KGHSH, CDR2 LQKENI. The J segment lost 6 bases and the V segment lost 4 bases, leaving 5 bases of the junction unmatched. The CDR3 runs 15 residues. The CDR3 DNA sequence: TGTGCCAGCTCACAACTAGCGGGAGCCCCCAATGAGCAGTTCTTC. Translating it yields CASSQLAGAPNEQFF.

This clone was counted once. As DNA, the CDR3 is TGCGCCAGCAGCTTGGCCTCACAGAACACTGAAGCTTTCTTT. Translated: CASSLASQNTEAFF. The J gene is TRBJ1-1, the V gene TRBV5-1; D unclear. V lost 0 bases, J lost 1 base, and 7 bases lay in between. The CDR3 runs 14 residues. Germline assignment: CDR1 SGHRS and CDR2 YFSETQ.

This rearrangement joins TRBV9 to TRBJ1-1, with 10 bases lining up with TRBD1. Looked up from germline, CDR1 is SGDLS and CDR2 is YYNGEE. The CDR3 runs to 16 residues. The J segment lost 4 bases and the V segment lost 4 bases, leaving 10 bases of the junction unmatched. Here the CDR3 reads CASSLEGGQGITEAFF. The CDR3 DNA reads TGTGCCAGCAGCCTTGAGGGGGGACAGGGGATCACTGAAGCTTTCTTT.

This clone has a single count. V and J are TRBV2 and TRBJ2-7; 7 bases are a match to TRBD1. J gave up 1 base and V 6 bases, and 9 bases lay outside the gene matches. This CDR3 contains 15 residues. Germline CDR1 reads SNHLY; CDR2 reads FYNNEI. This chain's CDR3 is CASRGQLSGSYEQYF. Written as DNA, the CDR3 is TGTGCCAGCAGGGGACAGCTGAGTGGATCCTACGAGCAGTACTTC.

This chain joins TRBV30 and TRBJ2-1; TRBD2 agrees at 8 bases. V dropped 0 bases and J dropped 16; count of bases not matched to a gene: 8. This CDR3 has 12 amino acids. Germline V CDR1 and CDR2: GTSNPN, SVGIG (reference sequence). The DNA of the CDR3 is TGTGCCTGGAGTGTATCCAGCGGGAGCCTTTTCTTC. Amino acids: CAWSVSSGSLFF.

This clone appeared a single time. The V call is TRBV30, the J call TRBJ1-2; 7 nucleotides line up with TRBD1. CDR1 is GTSNPN, CDR2 SVGIG, per germline (reference sequence). This CDR3 region has 18 residues. V was pared by 3 bases and J by 7 bases, with 23 bases of the junction left unmatched. CDR3 amino acids: CAWRGEGTVPLRWGGYTF. CDR3 nucleotide sequence: TGTGCCTGGAGAGGTGAAGGGACAGTCCCCCTGAGATGGGGTGGCTACACCTTC. The variable domain in full, with the rest retrieved from reference TRBV30 and TRBJ1-2, is SQTIHQWPATLVQPVGSPLSLECTVEGTSNPNLYWYRQAAGRGLQLLFYSVGIGQISSEVPQNLSASRPQDRQFILSSKKLLLSDSGFYLCAWRGEGTVPLRWGGYTFGSGTRLTVV.